The entry that follows covers one T cell receptor (beta chain) sequence. The sample is drawn from a study of blood T cell repertoires in COVID-19. Germline V gene lookup returns CDR1 SGHRS and CDR2 YFSETQ. V dropped 4 bases and J dropped 0; count of bases not matched to a gene: 2. The CDR3 runs to 16 residues. Some clones are missing from TCRdb's copy, which holds only in-frame ones; the method was immunoSEQ multiplex PCR. This table holds around 100,000 clones, roughly 86% found once. Material: peripheral blood. This receptor was identified in a man in his forties or fifties with active or convalescent COVID-19. The chain recombines TRBV5-1 with TRBJ2-3; 13 bases fit TRBD2. CDR3 sequence reads: CASSAGLAGSTDTQYF. The CDR3 DNA reads as TGCGCCAGCAGCGCGGGACTAGCGGGGAGCACAGATACGCAGTATTTT.